This T cell receptor beta chain was sequenced in a study of Graves' ophthalmopathy and Graves' hyperthyroidism. General study findings and limits: Blood also carried most expanded thyroid clonotypes exceeding 0.001 frequency.

The CDR3 runs to 15 residues. The ends were cut back, 2 bases at V and 7 bases at J, with 14 bases in the middle. The germline V gene has CDR1 SGHVS and CDR2 FQNEAQ. The study excluded patients with other autoimmune diseases, uncontrolled infections, pregnancy or lactation. Sampling 10 ml of fresh peripheral blood provided the PBMCs. This clonotype has ten or more counts. Its antigen remains unknown. RNA transcripts yielded amplified TCR beta CDR3 regions. First-round RT-PCR with HTBI primers preceded a second-round multiplex PCR. TCRdb reprocessed the multiplex PCR reads via MiXCR and lists one record per CDR3 protein. The sample lists almost 750,000 distinct CDR3 sequences, approximately 40% occurring once.

The V call is TRBV7-8, the J call TRBJ1-4; D ambiguous. The clonotype comes from an adult man with Graves' ophthalmopathy. Sequencing was carried out using peripheral blood. CDR3 loop: CASSLIPQLGEKLFF. For the CDR3, the DNA is TGTGCCAGCAGCTTAATCCCGCAGCTTGGTGAAAAACTGTTTTTT.